The clone carrying this T cell receptor beta chain appeared a few times. Antigen specificity is unknown. The data were obtained in a study of CD8 T cells in ankylosing spondylitis. Study-level points and caveats: Enrichment of disease-linked clones was reportedly significant in matched ankylosing spondylitis synovial fluid. In ankylosing spondylitis blood, a motif of several highly homologous TCR beta variants appeared characteristic.

TCRdb re-called the 5' RACE reads with MiXCR, one entry per CDR3 protein. The sample lists approximately 340,000 distinct CDR3 sequences, roughly 14% occurring once. V lost 4 bases, J lost 1 base, and 16 bases lay in between. Germline V CDR1 and CDR2: SGHVS, FQNEAQ. This CDR3 has 17 amino acids. The genes are TRBV7-8 and TRBJ2-2; perhaps TRBD2 as D (5 bases). The TCR was taken from a male donor with ankylosing spondylitis or in good health (not recorded which). Sequenced input: blood, either unsorted or a sorted T cell fraction (not recorded which). For the CDR3, the DNA is TGTGCCAGCAGCTCCCGAGGGCAGGCGTTGAACACCGGGGAGCTGTTTTTT. Encoded protein: CASSSRGQALNTGELFF.